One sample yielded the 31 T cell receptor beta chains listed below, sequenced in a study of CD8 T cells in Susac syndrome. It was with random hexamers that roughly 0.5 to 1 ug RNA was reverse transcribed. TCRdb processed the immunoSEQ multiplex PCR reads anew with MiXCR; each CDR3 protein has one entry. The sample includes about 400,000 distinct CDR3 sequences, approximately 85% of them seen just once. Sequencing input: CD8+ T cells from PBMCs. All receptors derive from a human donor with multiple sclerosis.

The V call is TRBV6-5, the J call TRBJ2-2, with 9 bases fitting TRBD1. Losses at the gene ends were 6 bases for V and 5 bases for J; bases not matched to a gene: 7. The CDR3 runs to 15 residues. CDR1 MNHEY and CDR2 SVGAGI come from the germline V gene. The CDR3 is CASSTDRGLTGELFF. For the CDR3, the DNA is TGTGCCAGCAGCACCGACAGGGGGTTAACCGGGGAGCTGTTTTTT.

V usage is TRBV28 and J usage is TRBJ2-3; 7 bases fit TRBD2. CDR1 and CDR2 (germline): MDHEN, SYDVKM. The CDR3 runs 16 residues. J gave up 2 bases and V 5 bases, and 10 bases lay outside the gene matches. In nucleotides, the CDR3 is TGTGCCAGCAGTCCGGTGGGACTAAGATTCACAGATACGCAGTATTTT. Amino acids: CASSPVGLRFTDTQYF.

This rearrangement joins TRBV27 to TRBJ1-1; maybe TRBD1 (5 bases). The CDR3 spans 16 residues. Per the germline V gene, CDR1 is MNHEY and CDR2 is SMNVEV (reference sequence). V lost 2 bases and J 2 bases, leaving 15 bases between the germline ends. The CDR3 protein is CASSLAGGVINTEAFF. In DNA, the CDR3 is TGTGCCAGCAGTTTAGCGGGGGGGGTGATTAACACTGAAGCTTTCTTT.

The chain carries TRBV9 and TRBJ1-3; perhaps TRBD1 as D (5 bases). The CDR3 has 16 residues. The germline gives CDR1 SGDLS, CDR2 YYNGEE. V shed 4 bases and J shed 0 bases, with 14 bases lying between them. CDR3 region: CASSSSGTVSGNTIYF. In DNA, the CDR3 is TGTGCCAGCAGCAGTTCAGGGACGGTCTCTGGAAACACCATATATTTT.

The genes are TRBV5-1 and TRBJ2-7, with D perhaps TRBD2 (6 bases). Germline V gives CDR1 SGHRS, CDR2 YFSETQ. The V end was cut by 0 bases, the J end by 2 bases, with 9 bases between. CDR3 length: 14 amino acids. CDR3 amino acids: CASSLVAGTYEQYF. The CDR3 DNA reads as TGCGCCAGCAGCTTGGTTGCGGGGACCTACGAGCAGTACTTC.

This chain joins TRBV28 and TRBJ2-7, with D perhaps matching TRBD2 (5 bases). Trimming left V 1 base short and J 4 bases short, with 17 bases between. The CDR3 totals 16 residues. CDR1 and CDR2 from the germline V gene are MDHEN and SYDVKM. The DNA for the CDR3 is TGTGCCAGCAGTTTATCCGGCGGAGCGATAGCGTACGAGCAGTACTTC. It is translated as CASSLSGGAIAYEQYF.

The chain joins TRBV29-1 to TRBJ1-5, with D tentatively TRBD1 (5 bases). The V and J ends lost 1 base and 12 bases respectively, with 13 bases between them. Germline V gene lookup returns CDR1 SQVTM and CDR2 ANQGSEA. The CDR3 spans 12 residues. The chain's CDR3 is CSVEGVGGGQHF. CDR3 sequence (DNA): TGCAGCGTTGAAGGAGTTGGGGGAGGCCAGCATTTT.

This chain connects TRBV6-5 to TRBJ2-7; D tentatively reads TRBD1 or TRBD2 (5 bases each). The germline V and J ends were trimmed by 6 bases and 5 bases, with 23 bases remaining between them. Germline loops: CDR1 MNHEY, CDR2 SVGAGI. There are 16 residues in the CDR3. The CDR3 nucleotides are TGTGCCAGCAGGTATTCCCCCGGGACCCCGCTACACGAGCAGTACTTC. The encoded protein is CASRYSPGTPLHEQYF.

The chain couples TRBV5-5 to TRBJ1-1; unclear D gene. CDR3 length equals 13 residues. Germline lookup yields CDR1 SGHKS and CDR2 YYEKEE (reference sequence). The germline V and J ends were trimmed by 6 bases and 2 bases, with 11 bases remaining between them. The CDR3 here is CASIRGLNTEAFF. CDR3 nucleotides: TGTGCCAGCATCAGAGGGCTAAACACTGAAGCTTTCTTT.

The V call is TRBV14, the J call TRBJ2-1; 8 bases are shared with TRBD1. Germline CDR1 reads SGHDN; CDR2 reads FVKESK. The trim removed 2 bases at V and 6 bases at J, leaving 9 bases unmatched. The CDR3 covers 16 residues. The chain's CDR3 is CASSQTVDRASNEQFF. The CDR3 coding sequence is TGTGCCAGCAGCCAAACCGTGGACAGGGCTAGCAATGAGCAGTTCTTC.

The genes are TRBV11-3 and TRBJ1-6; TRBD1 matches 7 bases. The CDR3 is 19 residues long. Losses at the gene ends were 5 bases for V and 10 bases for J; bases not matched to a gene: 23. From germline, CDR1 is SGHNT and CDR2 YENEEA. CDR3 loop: CASSPRRDRAQVDESPLHF. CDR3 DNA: TGTGCCAGCAGCCCCCGCCGGGACAGAGCCCAGGTAGATGAATCACCCCTCCACTTT.

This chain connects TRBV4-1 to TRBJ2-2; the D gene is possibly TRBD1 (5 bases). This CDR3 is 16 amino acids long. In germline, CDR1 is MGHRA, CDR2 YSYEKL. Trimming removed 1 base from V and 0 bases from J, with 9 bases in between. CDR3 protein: CASSQVDTSNTGELFF. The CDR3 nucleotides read TGCGCCAGCAGCCAAGTGGACACCTCGAACACCGGGGAGCTGTTTTTT.

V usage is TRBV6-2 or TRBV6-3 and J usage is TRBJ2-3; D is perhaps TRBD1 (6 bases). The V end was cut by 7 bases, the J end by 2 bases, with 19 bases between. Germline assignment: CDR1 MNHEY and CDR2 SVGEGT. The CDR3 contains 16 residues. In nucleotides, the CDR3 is TGTGCCAGCATCGGACAGAAATCCGACTACACAGATACGCAGTATTTT. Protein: CASIGQKSDYTDTQYF.

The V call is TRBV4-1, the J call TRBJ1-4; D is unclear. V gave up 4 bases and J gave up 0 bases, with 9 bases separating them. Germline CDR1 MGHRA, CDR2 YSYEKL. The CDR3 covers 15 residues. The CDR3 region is CASSPQRSTNEKLFF. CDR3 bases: TGCGCCAGCAGCCCACAGCGATCAACTAATGAAAAACTGTTTTTT.

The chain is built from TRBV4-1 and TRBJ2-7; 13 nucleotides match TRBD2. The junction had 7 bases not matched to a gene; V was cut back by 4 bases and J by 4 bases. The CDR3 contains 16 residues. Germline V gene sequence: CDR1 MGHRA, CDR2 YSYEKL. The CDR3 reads CASSPRGTSGDYEQYF. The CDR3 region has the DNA TGCGCCAGCAGCCCCCGGGGGACTAGCGGGGATTACGAGCAGTACTTC.

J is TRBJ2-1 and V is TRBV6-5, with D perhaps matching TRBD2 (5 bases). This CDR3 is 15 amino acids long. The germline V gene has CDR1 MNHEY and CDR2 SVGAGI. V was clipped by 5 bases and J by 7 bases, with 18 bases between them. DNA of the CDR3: TGTGCCAGCAGTACTTTTGAGACTCCGGGGAATGAGCAGTTCTTC. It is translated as CASSTFETPGNEQFF.

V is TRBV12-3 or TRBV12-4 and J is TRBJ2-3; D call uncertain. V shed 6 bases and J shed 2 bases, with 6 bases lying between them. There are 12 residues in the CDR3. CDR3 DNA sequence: TGTGCCAGCAGACAGTCCACAGATACGCAGTATTTT. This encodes CASRQSTDTQYF.

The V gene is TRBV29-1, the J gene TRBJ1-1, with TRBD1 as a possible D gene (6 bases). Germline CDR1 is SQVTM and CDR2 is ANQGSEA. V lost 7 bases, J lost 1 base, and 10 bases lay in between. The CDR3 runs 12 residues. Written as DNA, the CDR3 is TGCAGCGCTGTGACAGGGAACACTGAAGCTTTCTTT. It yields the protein CSAVTGNTEAFF.

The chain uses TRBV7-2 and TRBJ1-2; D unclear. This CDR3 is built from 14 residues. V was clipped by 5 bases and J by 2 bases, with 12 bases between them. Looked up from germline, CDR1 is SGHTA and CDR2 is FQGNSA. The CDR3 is CASSLPGRNYGYTF. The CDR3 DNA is TGTGCCAGCAGCCTACCCGGGCGGAACTATGGCTACACCTTC.

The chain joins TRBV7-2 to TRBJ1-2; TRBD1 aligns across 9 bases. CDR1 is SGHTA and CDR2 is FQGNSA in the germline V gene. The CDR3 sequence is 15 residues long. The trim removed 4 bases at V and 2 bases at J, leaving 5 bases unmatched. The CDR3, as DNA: TGTGCCAGCAGCTCCTACACAGGGGGCAACTATGGCTACACCTTC. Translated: CASSSYTGGNYGYTF.

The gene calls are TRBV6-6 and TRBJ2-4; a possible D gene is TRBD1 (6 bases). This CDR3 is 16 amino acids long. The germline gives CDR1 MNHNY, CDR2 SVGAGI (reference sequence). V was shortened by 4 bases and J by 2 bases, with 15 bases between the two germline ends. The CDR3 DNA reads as TGTGCCAGCAGTTCGACGGGCACAGGGTCCAAAAACATTCAGTACTTC. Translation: CASSSTGTGSKNIQYF.

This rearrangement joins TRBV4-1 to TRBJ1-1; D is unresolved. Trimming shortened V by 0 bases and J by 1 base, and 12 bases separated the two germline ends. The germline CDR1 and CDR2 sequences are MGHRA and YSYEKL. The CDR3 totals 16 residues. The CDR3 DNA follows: TGCGCCAGCAGCCAAGATCCGGCCGGGGAGAACACTGAAGCTTTCTTT. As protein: CASSQDPAGENTEAFF.

The CDR3 loop reads CASSFTRLAGYYEQYF. The DNA for the CDR3 is TGTGCCAGCAGTTTCACCCGCCTCGCAGGATACTACGAGCAGTACTTC. The V and J genes are TRBV6-5 and TRBJ2-7; no firm D call. The CDR3 runs 16 residues. Trimming left V 4 bases short and J 3 bases short, with 19 bases between. Germline V gene lookup returns CDR1 MNHEY and CDR2 SVGAGI.

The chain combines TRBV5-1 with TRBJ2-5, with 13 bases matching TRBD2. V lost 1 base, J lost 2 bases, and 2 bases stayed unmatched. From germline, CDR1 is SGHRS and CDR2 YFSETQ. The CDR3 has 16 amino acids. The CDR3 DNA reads TGCGCCAGCAGCTTGAAGGGACTAGCGGGGCAAGAGACCCAGTACTTC. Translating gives CASSLKGLAGQETQYF.

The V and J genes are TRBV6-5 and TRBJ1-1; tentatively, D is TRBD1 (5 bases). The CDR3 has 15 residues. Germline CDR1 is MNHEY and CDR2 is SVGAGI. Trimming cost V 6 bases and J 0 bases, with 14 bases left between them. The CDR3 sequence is CASSQGRVMNTEAFF. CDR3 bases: TGTGCCAGCAGCCAGGGACGGGTCATGAACACTGAAGCTTTCTTT.

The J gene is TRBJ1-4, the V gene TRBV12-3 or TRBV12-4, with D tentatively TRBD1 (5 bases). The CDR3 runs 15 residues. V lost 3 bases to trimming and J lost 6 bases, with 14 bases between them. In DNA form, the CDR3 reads TGTGCCAGCAGTTTTTCGGCCAGGGAGGATGAAAAACTGTTTTTT. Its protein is CASSFSAREDEKLFF.

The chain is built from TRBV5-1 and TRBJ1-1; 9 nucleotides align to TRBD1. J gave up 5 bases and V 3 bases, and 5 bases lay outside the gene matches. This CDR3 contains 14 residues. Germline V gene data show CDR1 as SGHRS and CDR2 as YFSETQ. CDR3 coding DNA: TGCGCCAGCAGCTCGGGGACAGGGAGGACTGAAGCTTTCTTT. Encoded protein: CASSSGTGRTEAFF.

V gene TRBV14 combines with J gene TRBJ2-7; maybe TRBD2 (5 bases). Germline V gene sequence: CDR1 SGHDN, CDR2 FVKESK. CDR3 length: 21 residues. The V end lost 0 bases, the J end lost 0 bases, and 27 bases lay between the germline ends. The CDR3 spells CASSQDFSRLPVEGSSYEQYF. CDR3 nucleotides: TGTGCCAGCAGCCAAGATTTTTCGAGGTTGCCCGTTGAGGGTTCCTCCTACGAGCAGTACTTC.

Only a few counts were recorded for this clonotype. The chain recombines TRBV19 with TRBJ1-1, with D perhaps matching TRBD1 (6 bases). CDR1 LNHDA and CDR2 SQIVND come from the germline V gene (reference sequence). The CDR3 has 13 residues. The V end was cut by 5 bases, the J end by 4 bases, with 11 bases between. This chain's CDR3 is CASSLGGITEAFF. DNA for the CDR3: TGTGCCAGTAGTTTAGGGGGAATCACTGAAGCTTTCTTT. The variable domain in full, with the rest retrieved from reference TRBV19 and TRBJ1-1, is DGGITQSPKYLFRKEGQNVTLSCEQNLNHDAMYWYRQDPGQGLRLIYYSQIVNDFQKGDIAEGYSVSREKKESFPLTVTSAQKNPTAFYLCASSLGGITEAFFGQGTRLTVV.

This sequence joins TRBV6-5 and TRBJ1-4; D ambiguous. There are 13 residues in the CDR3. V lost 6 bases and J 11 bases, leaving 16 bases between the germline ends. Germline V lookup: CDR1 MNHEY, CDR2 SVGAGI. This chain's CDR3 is CASSPGLGGKLFF. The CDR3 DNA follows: TGTGCCAGCAGCCCTGGACTGGGAGGGAAACTGTTTTTT.

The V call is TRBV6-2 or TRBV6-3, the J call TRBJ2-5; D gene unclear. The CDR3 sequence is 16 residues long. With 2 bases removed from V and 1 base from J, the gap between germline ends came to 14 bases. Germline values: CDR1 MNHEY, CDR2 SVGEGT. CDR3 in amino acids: CASSYGVGRLQETQYF. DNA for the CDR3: TGTGCCAGCAGTTACGGTGTAGGACGCCTCCAAGAGACCCAGTACTTC.